This passage covers 8 T cell receptor beta chains from one sample sequenced in a study of cytomegalovirus exposure and HLA in healthy donors. The study ran its PCR with 60 Vbeta and 13 Jbeta primers. Sequencing was performed with immunoSEQ multiplex PCR; in TCRdb, only in-frame clones are kept and a portion is missing. Among 110,000 or so clones listed, 70% to 75% were seen once. Sample: PBMCs. The receptors stem from a middle-aged man in good health and CMV-seronegative.

CDR3 residues: CASRRGRGFSEQFF. The CDR3 DNA follows: TGTGCCAGTAGGAGGGGGAGGGGGTTTAGTGAGCAGTTCTTC. This chain links TRBV19 with TRBJ2-1, with D perhaps TRBD2 (7 bases). CDR1 is LNHDA and CDR2 is SQIVND in the germline V gene (reference sequence). This CDR3 is built from 14 residues. Deletions cut 6 bases from V and 9 bases from J, with 18 bases between.

V usage is TRBV7-6 and J usage is TRBJ1-2; 7 bases align to TRBD1. V lost 4 bases, J lost 5 bases, and 4 bases stayed unmatched. The CDR3 length is 13 residues. Per the germline V gene, CDR1 is SGHVS and CDR2 is FNYEAQ. CDR3 residues: CASSYGTVYGYTF. CDR3 nucleotides: TGTGCCAGCAGCTATGGGACAGTGTATGGCTACACCTTC.

V gene TRBV7-2 combines with J gene TRBJ1-1; a weak D match, TRBD1 (6 bases). The CDR3 is 16 residues long. Per germline, CDR1 SGHTA and CDR2 FQGNSA. V dropped 6 bases and J dropped 1 base, with 18 bases sitting between them. CDR3 in DNA: TGTGCCAGCAGGATACAAATCGGGGGGCGGAACACTGAAGCTTTCTTT. As protein: CASRIQIGGRNTEAFF.

The chain links TRBV6-1 to TRBJ2-7; D is perhaps TRBD2 (6 bases). V lost 2 bases to trimming and J lost 3 bases, with 14 bases between them. Germline V gene lookup returns CDR1 MNHNS and CDR2 SASEGT. The CDR3 contains 15 residues. The CDR3 spells CASSESMLAIYEQYF. The CDR3 coding sequence is TGTGCCAGCAGTGAAAGCATGCTAGCGATCTACGAGCAGTACTTC.

CDR3 in amino acids: CASSLDDRGAETQYF. The CDR3 coding sequence is TGTGCCAGCAGCTTAGACGATCGGGGGGCCGAGACCCAGTACTTC. J is TRBJ2-5 and V is TRBV7-9, with D possibly matching TRBD2 (7 bases). The CDR3 is 15 residues long. Deletions cut 1 base from V and 5 bases from J, with 14 bases between. CDR1 SEHNR and CDR2 FQNEAQ come from the germline V gene (reference sequence).

This clone was detected a few times. V gene TRBV7-8 combines with J gene TRBJ1-4, with a possible D match to TRBD1 (6 bases). Trimming removed 2 bases at V and 0 bases at J, with 25 bases between. The germline gives CDR1 SGHVS, CDR2 FQNEAQ. CDR3 length: 21 residues. The CDR3 DNA reads as TGTGCCAGCAGCTTAACCACCCACGGGGGGCGCATACTCGCAACTAATGAAAAACTGTTTTTT. Its translation: CASSLTTHGGRILATNEKLFF.

This chain joins TRBV9 and TRBJ2-7, with 10 bases that match TRBD1. This CDR3 has 15 amino acids. Germline V CDR1 and CDR2: SGDLS, YYNGEE. Trimming took 0 bases from V and 2 from J; bases not matched to a gene: 2. The CDR3 sequence is CASSVEGTGAYEQYF. The CDR3 nucleotides read TGTGCCAGCAGCGTAGAAGGGACAGGGGCCTACGAGCAGTACTTC.

The chain recombines TRBV6-1 with TRBJ1-2, with 7 nucleotides matching TRBD1. In germline, CDR1 is MNHNS, CDR2 SASEGT. The V gene end was trimmed by 7 bases and the J gene end by 3 bases; junction bases not matched to a gene: 11. The CDR3 covers 15 residues. The CDR3 coding sequence is TGTGCCAGCACCCTACTAGCGGGACAGTACTATGGCTACACCTTC. It translates to CASTLLAGQYYGYTF.